This T cell receptor beta chain appears in the sequencing data of a study of response to subunit inactivated influenza vaccine. Each CDR3 protein is one row after TCRdb ran MiXCR on the RT-PCR reads. The sample shows roughly 550,000 distinct CDR3 sequences, around 21% of them seen only once. The CDR3 has 14 amino acids. V dropped 3 bases and J dropped 4; count of bases not matched to a gene: 8. Germline-derived CDR1 and CDR2 are DFQATT and SNEGSKA (reference sequence). The sample also formed part of further work on T cells expressing NK-cell markers. That paper states: The authors made TCR beta cDNA libraries by 5'RACE template switching. This switching added a universal primer site and UMIs. The CD3+CD56-NKG2C+ fraction was also led by these clonotypes in a few donors.

The J gene is TRBJ2-7, the V gene TRBV20-1; 8 bases are a match to TRBD2. Sequencing was performed on CD4+ T cells sorted from PBMCs, taken about 13 days after vaccination. The TCR was taken from a man aged 50 or older who received an inactivated influenza vaccine. Here the CDR3 reads CSARRGARAYEQYF. The DNA for the CDR3 is TGCAGTGCTAGGCGGGGGGCGCGGGCTTACGAGCAGTACTTC.